A selection of T cell receptor beta chains follows, all from one sample in a study of vaccination effects on CD4 cells after COVID-19. No antigen has been assigned to these receptors. Sequencing used immunoSEQ multiplex PCR; TCRdb keeps in-frame clones, though not all of them. Seen here are about 61,000 clones, around four fifths observed once, and the top ten hold over 0.95%. The sequences come from CD4+ T cells from PBMCs cultured with HCoV-229E spike peptides, collected after COVID-19 vaccination. The receptors were sampled from a human donor who received a COVID-19 vaccine. The CDR3 runs from the conserved cysteine through the conserved F or W. Fields, in order: CDR3 protein, V gene, D gene. D genes are given only for firm matches.

CASSEVRGFYNEQFF,TRBV10-1,TRBD1
CASRDRGYGSPLHF,TRBV14,TRBD1
CASSIPRTGVEKLFF,TRBV19,TRBD1
CASSLVPGGDYGYTF,TRBV11-2,TRBD1
CASSPRADNYGYTF,TRBV18,.
CASNPVGQGDYGYTF,TRBV9,TRBD1
CASSLALSAGDETQYF,TRBV5-1,TRBD2
CASSLSSGGRTQYF,TRBV7-2,TRBD2
CASYKGLRETQYF,TRBV2,.
CASRSGGGNRQPQHF,TRBV2,TRBD1
CASSEITGAKNIQYF,TRBV25-1,.
CASSTTRQDQPQHF,TRBV6-5,.
CASSFFTGGDTGELFF,TRBV5-6,.
CASSQDPGVGNQPQHF,TRBV4-2,.
CASSAYRKSSYNEQFF,TRBV10-2,.
CASSLMGTSGGASDTQYF,TRBV5-5,TRBD2
CASSFSGGRADTQYF,TRBV5-1,TRBD2
CASTKDYNQPQHF,TRBV19,.
CASSQENRVNSPLHF,TRBV14,.
CASSAPTGMNTEAFF,TRBV9,.
CASRHLAGGPDTQYF,TRBV6-5,TRBD2
CASRTTVNTEAFF,TRBV2,.
CASRPTGFNTEAFF,TRBV6-5,.
CASSQITGGIRGETQYF,TRBV3-1/TRBV3-2,TRBD1
CASGFEGSTGGKLFF,TRBV12-5,.
CASSPFGRGGYNEQFF,TRBV7-2,.
CASSPAGRDGRNAEAFF,TRBV18,.
CASSYRGGIAKNIQYF,TRBV6-2/TRBV6-3,.
CASSKLREGSEAFF,TRBV21-1,.
CASSEMGRANSPLHF,TRBV2,.
CASSLQHTTGGSVRVFF,TRBV7-2,TRBD1
CASSVQSGGQPQHF,TRBV5-6,.
CSVPGQGAHGYTF,TRBV29-1,TRBD1
CASSSGQPWAPQHF,TRBV7-2,TRBD1
CASSGLQGGRPQHF,TRBV2,.
CASSVMGDSLGGYTF,TRBV28,.